The sample holds many counts of the clone carrying this TCR beta chain. Its antigen is not known. These data are taken from a study of shared clonotypes between healthy human individuals. General study results and limits: Naive CD4 clonotypes were shared across a few donors at roughly 5.5%.

Sequencing used immunoSEQ multiplex PCR; TCRdb keeps in-frame clones, though not all of them. The sample records over a million clones, 70% to 80% being singletons. From CD4+ cells came CD45RA+ naive and CD45RA-negative memory subsets. Germline CDR1 is MDHEN and CDR2 is SYDVKM. The CDR3 length is 14 residues. V lost 6 bases to trimming and J lost 4 bases; unmatched junction nucleotides: 6. The V call is TRBV28, the J call TRBJ2-7; TRBD2 matches 10 bases. This TCR derives from a man between 18 and 35 years old in good health. Some clones in this sample may be carry-over from other donors' samples. Material for sequencing was memory CD4+ T cells from PBMCs. Subset denoted: CD45RA-negative fraction. The CDR3 nucleotides read TGTGCCAGCAGGGGACTAGCGACAAAATACGAGCAGTACTTC. It is translated as CASRGLATKYEQYF.